Following are 15 T cell receptor beta chains from one sample sequenced in a study of blood T cell repertoires in COVID-19. TCRdb's table, derived via immunoSEQ multiplex PCR, lists solely in-frame clones and lacks some. The sample holds approximately 390,000 clones, about 89% seen once. The specimen was peripheral blood. These receptors were collected from a woman between 55 and 75 years old with COVID-19, enrolled during active disease.

This clone was found once. The chain joins TRBV5-4 to TRBJ1-2; 7 nucleotides match TRBD1. Looked up from germline, CDR1 is SGHNT and CDR2 is YYREEE (reference sequence). This CDR3 spans 16 amino acids. Losses at the gene ends were 4 bases for V and 0 bases for J; bases not matched to a gene: 9. The CDR3 sequence is CASSRWTGEANYGYTF. The CDR3 nucleotides are TGTGCCAGCAGCCGGTGGACAGGCGAAGCTAACTATGGCTACACCTTC.

V and J are TRBV18 and TRBJ1-3, with 7 positions matching TRBD1. Trimming at V came to 2 bases and at J to 2 bases, leaving 9 bases not matched to a gene. Germline V gives CDR1 KGHSH, CDR2 LQKENI. CDR3 length: 17 residues. The CDR3 DNA sequence: TGTGCCAGCTCACCAATAGGACAGGCCTGGACTGGAAACACCATATATTTT. It encodes CASSPIGQAWTGNTIYF.

The CDR3 spells CASSELEGGQPQHF. CDR3 sequence (DNA): TGTGCCAGCAGTGAACTAGAGGGAGGTCAGCCCCAGCATTTT. This chain joins TRBV2 and TRBJ1-5; D unresolved. V dropped 2 bases and J dropped 6 bases, with 11 bases sitting between them. CDR3 length equals 14 residues. Germline V CDR1 and CDR2: SNHLY, FYNNEI.

This clone was detected only once. This chain connects TRBV3-1 (or the pseudogene TRBV3-2) to TRBJ1-4, with no clear D. CDR1 is LGHDT, CDR2 YNNKEL, per germline (reference sequence). Trimming left V 1 base short and J 3 bases short, with 9 bases between. The CDR3 has 15 amino acids. CDR3 region: CASSQGGEANEKLFF. Written as DNA, the CDR3 is TGTGCCAGCAGCCAAGGCGGGGAGGCTAATGAAAAACTGTTTTTT.

This clone was counted a single time. The chain joins TRBV5-3 to TRBJ1-3, with TRBD1 matching 9 bases. TRBV5-3 is recorded as an ORF, its role being uncertain. There are 16 residues in the CDR3. Trimming took 4 bases from V and 0 from J; bases not matched to a gene: 5. This chain's CDR3 is CARSLLQGASGNTIYF. The CDR3 DNA follows: TGTGCCAGAAGCCTTCTACAGGGGGCCTCTGGAAACACCATATATTTT.

This clone was observed a single time. The gene calls are TRBV29-1 and TRBJ1-1; maybe TRBD1 (5 bases). The CDR3 runs 12 residues. With 7 bases removed from V and 4 bases from J, the gap between germline ends came to 13 bases. The germline V gene encodes CDR1 SQVTM and CDR2 ANQGSEA. The CDR3 protein is CSGGGEGTEAFF. In DNA form, the CDR3 reads TGCAGCGGGGGGGGTGAGGGCACTGAAGCTTTCTTT.

This clone was counted only a few times. V gene TRBV6-6 combines with J gene TRBJ1-1; tentative D call: TRBD1 (5 bases). The CDR3 has 14 residues. Germline lookup yields CDR1 MNHNY and CDR2 SVGAGI (reference sequence). V was shortened by 2 bases and J by 2 bases, with 9 bases between the two germline ends. CDR3 nucleotide sequence: TGTGCCAGCAGTTACGAAAGGGGAAACACTGAAGCTTTCTTT. Translating it yields CASSYERGNTEAFF.

The chain recombines TRBV7-2 with TRBJ1-1; tentative D call: TRBD1 (5 bases). Trimming took 4 bases from V and 0 from J, leaving 12 bases between them. The CDR3 runs 15 residues. Germline-derived CDR1 and CDR2 are SGHTA and FQGNSA. As DNA, the CDR3 is TGTGCCAGCAGCTCCCAGGGAACGATGAACACTGAAGCTTTCTTT. It specifies CASSSQGTMNTEAFF.

This clone came up once. This chain links TRBV30 with TRBJ2-7; D not resolved. From germline, CDR1 is GTSNPN and CDR2 SVGIG (reference sequence). The CDR3 contains 11 residues. Trimming took 3 bases from V and 5 from J, leaving 8 bases between them. In nucleotides, the CDR3 is TGTGCCTGGAGGTCCTCTCACGAGCAGTACTTC. It encodes CAWRSSHEQYF.

The chain couples TRBV28 to TRBJ2-5, with 8 bases aligning to TRBD1. J lost 1 base, V lost 2 bases, and 3 bases had no gene match. This CDR3 comprises 15 residues. Per germline, CDR1 MDHEN and CDR2 SYDVKM. The CDR3 DNA reads as TGTGCCAGCAGTTTACCAGGGGGCGGCCAAGAGACCCAGTACTTC. Translation: CASSLPGGGQETQYF.

This clone appeared many times. The rearrangement links TRBV7-9 to TRBJ1-5; D is undetermined. This CDR3 comprises 14 residues. Looked up from germline, CDR1 is SEHNR and CDR2 is FQNEAQ (reference sequence). Trimming took off 5 bases at V and 2 bases at J, with 10 bases between the two ends. CDR3 in DNA: TGTGCCAGCAGCACCCTCGGGGGCAATCAGCCCCAGCATTTT. Translated, it gives CASSTLGGNQPQHF.

This chain joins TRBV3-1 (or the pseudogene TRBV3-2) and TRBJ2-1; tentatively, D is TRBD1 (6 bases). Trimming pared 1 base from V and 10 bases from J, leaving 11 bases between. CDR1 is LGHDT, CDR2 YNNKEL, per germline (reference sequence). This CDR3 comprises 13 residues. CDR3 in amino acids: CASSQGDRPEQFF. CDR3 coding DNA: TGTGCCAGCAGCCAAGGCGACAGGCCCGAGCAGTTCTTC.

The chain couples TRBV5-1 to TRBJ1-2; the D is unclear. Germline V gene sequence: CDR1 SGHRS, CDR2 YFSETQ. This CDR3 comprises 12 residues. The V end was cut by 1 base, the J end by 8 bases, with 9 bases between. CDR3 nucleotides: TGCGCCAGCAGCTTGCCTTCTATGGGCTACACCTTC. Protein sequence: CASSLPSMGYTF.

With regard to this clone: This CDR3 is also generated by other DNA sequences in the sample. The chain joins TRBV6-5 to TRBJ1-1; no firm D call. Trimming stripped 5 bases from V and 3 bases from J, with 7 bases between. This CDR3 comprises 12 residues. Looked up from germline, CDR1 is MNHEY and CDR2 is SVGAGI. The CDR3 DNA follows: TGTGCCAGCAGTCTAGAGGACACTGAAGCTTTCTTT. Translating gives CASSLEDTEAFF.

The genes are TRBV6-5 and TRBJ2-2; no clear D gene. Trimming left V 3 bases short and J 5 bases short, with 16 bases between. The length of the CDR3 is 16 residues. CDR1 MNHEY and CDR2 SVGAGI come from the germline V gene. CDR3 sequence: CASSYQPRVSTGELFF. The CDR3, as DNA: TGTGCCAGCAGTTATCAACCCCGGGTTTCAACCGGGGAGCTGTTTTTT.